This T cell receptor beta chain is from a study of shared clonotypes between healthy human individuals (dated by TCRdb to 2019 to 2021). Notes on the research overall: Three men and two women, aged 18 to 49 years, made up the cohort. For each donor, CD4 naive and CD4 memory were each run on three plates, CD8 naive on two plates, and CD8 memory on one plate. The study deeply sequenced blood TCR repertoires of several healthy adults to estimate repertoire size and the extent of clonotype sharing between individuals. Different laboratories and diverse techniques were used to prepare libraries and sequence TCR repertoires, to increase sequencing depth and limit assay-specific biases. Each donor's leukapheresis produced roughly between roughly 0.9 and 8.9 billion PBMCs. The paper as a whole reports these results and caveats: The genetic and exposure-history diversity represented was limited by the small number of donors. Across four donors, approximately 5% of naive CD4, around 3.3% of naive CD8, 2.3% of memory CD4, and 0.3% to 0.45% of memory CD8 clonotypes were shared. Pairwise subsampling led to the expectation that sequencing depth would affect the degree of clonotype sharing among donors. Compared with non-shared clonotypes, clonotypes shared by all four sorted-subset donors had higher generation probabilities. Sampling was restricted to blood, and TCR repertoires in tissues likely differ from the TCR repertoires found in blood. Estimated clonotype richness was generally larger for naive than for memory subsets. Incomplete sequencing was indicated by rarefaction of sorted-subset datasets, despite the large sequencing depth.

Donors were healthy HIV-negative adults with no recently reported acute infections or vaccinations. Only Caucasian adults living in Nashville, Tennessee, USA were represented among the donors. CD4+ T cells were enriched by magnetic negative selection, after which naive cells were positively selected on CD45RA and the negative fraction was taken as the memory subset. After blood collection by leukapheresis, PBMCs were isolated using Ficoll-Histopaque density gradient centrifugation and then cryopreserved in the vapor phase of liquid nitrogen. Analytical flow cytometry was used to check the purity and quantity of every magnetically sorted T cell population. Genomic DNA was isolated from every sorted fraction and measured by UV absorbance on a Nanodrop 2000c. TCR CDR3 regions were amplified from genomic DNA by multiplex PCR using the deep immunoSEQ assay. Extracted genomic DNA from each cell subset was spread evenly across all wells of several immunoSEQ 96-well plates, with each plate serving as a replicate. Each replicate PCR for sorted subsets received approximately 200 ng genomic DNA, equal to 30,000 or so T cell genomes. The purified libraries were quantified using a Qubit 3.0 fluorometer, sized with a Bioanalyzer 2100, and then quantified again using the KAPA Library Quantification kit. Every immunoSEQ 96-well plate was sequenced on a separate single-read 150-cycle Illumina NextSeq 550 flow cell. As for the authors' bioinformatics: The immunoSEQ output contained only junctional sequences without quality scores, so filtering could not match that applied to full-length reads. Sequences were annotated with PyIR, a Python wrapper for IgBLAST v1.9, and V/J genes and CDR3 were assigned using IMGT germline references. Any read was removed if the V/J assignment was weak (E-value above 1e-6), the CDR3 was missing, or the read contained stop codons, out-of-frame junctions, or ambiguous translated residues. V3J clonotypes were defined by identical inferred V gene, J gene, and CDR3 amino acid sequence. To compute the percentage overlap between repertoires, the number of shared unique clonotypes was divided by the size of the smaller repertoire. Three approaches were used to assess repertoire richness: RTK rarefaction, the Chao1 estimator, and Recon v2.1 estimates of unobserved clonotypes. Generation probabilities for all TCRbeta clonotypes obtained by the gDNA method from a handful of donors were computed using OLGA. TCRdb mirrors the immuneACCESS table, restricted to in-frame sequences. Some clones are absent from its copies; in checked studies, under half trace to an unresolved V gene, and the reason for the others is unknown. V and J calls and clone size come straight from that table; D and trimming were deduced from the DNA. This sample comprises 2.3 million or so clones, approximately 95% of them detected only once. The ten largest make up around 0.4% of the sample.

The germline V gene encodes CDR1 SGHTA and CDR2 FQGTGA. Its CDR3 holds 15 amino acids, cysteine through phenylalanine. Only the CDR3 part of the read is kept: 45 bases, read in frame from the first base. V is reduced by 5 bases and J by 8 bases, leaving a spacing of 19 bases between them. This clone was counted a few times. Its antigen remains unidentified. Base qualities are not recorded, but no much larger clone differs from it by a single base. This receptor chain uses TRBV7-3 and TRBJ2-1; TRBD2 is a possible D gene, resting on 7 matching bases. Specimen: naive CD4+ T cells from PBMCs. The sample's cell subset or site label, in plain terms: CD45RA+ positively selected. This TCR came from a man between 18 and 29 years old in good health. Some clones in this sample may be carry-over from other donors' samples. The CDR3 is CASSPRRSGTYEQFF. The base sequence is TGTGCCAGCAGCCCCCGTAGGAGCGGGACATATGAGCAGTTCTTC. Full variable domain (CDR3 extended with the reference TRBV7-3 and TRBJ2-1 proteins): GAGVSQTPSNKVTEKGKYVELRCDPISGHTALYWYRQSLGQGPEFLIYFQGTGAADDSGLPNDRFFAVRPEGSVSTLKIQRTERGDSAVYLCASSPRRSGTYEQFFGPGTRLTVL.